The 13 T cell receptor beta chains presented below share a single source sample, sequenced in a study of early T cells in non-severe SARS-CoV-2 infection. TCRdb analysed the 5' RACE reads with MiXCR anew, one entry per CDR3 protein. In the table there are 35,000 to 40,000 distinct CDR3 sequences, about 3.9% of which are singletons. Material: whole blood. The receptors here all came from an adult who was a healthcare worker with PCR-confirmed SARS-CoV-2 infection or an uninfected control (not recorded which).

This clonotype was picked up many times. V is TRBV4-3 and J is TRBJ2-7, with D possibly being TRBD1 or TRBD2 (5 bases each). The length of the CDR3 is 16 residues. Trimming cost V 0 bases and J 0 bases, with 12 bases left between them. Looked up from germline, CDR1 is LGHNA and CDR2 is YSLEER. The CDR3 DNA reads as TGCGCCAGCAGCCAAGATCGGGGACGGCCCTCCTACGAGCAGTACTTC. Its protein product is CASSQDRGRPSYEQYF.

This clonotype has a count of ten or more. The genes are TRBV28 and TRBJ2-5; 14 positions agree with TRBD2. The CDR3 sequence is 15 residues long. V gave up 5 bases and J gave up 4 bases; unmatched junction bases: 3. Germline loops: CDR1 MDHEN, CDR2 SYDVKM. This chain's CDR3 is CASSGTSGSRETQYF. CDR3 DNA sequence: TGTGCCAGCAGTGGGACTAGCGGGAGTCGAGAGACCCAGTACTTC.

This clonotype was recorded at least ten times. The V gene is TRBV19, the J gene TRBJ2-3; 7 nucleotides agree with TRBD2. The CDR3 covers 16 residues. CDR1 and CDR2 from the germline V gene are LNHDA and SQIVND (reference sequence). V was pared by 1 base and J by 2 bases, with 6 bases of the junction left unmatched. The CDR3 DNA reads as TGTGCCAGTAGTATAGCCCCTAGCGGAGTCACAGATACGCAGTATTTT. Its translation: CASSIAPSGVTDTQYF.

This clonotype was detected many times. The chain couples TRBV7-9 to TRBJ1-5; D perhaps matches TRBD1 (6 bases). V lost 3 bases to trimming and J lost 5 bases, with 11 bases between them. CDR1 and CDR2 from the germline V gene are SEHNR and FQNEAQ (reference sequence). The CDR3 is made up of 14 amino acids. The CDR3 sequence is CASSFEGGDQPQHF. The CDR3 coding sequence is TGTGCCAGCAGCTTCGAGGGGGGAGATCAGCCCCAGCATTTT.

This clonotype was picked up many times. V and J are TRBV2 and TRBJ2-7, with no clear D. This CDR3 region has 13 residues. V lost 3 bases to trimming and J lost 2 bases, with 8 bases between them. The V gene's germline CDR1 is SNHLY and CDR2 FYNNEI. CDR3: CASSDAKAYEQYV. CDR3 DNA: TGTGCCAGCAGTGACGCCAAGGCCTACGAGCAGTACGTC.

This clonotype was seen ten or more times. V gene TRBV28 combines with J gene TRBJ2-1; 8 bases are a match to TRBD2. This CDR3 has 16 amino acids. Germline V lookup: CDR1 MDHEN, CDR2 SYDVKM. V gave up 3 bases and J gave up 8 bases; unmatched junction bases: 12. For the CDR3, the DNA is TGTGCCAGCAGTTTCTACGGGAGGGCCCGTGGCGATGAGCAGTTCTTC. Its translation is CASSFYGRARGDEQFF.

The chain has TRBV6-6 and TRBJ2-3, with 8 bases fitting TRBD1. V trimming: 6 bases; J trimming: 2 bases; junction bases outside the gene matches: 7. Germline CDR1 MNHNY, CDR2 SVGAGI (reference sequence). CDR3 length: 15 residues. The CDR3 DNA sequence: TGTGCCAGCAGCCCTGGACAGGGATTCACAGATACGCAGTATTTT. It translates to CASSPGQGFTDTQYF.

This clonotype was seen many times. The chain employs TRBV11-3 and TRBJ2-1; 7 bases map to TRBD2. CDR1 SGHNT and CDR2 YENEEA come from the germline V gene. This CDR3 is 17 amino acids long. The junction had 5 bases not matched to a gene; V was cut back by 0 bases and J by 0 bases. CDR3 amino acids: CASSLDSAGVSYNEQFF. The CDR3 DNA reads as TGTGCCAGCAGCTTAGACTCGGCGGGAGTCTCCTACAATGAGCAGTTCTTC.

This clonotype was observed at least ten times. The V gene is TRBV6-1, the J gene TRBJ2-3; 9 bases match TRBD1. J was trimmed by 4 bases and V by 7 bases; bases with no gene match: 6. The CDR3 length is 14 residues. The germline CDR1 and CDR2 sequences are MNHNS and SASEGT. The CDR3 here is CASIGTGISDTQYF. In DNA, the CDR3 is TGTGCCAGCATAGGGACAGGGATATCAGATACGCAGTATTTT.

In its sample, this clonotype was seen many times. The J gene is TRBJ2-3, the V gene TRBV4-3; TRBD1 matches 10 bases. Trimming took 1 base from V and 3 from J; bases not matched to a gene: 1. The germline CDR1 and CDR2 sequences are LGHNA and YSLEER. The CDR3 spans 15 residues. CDR3 sequence reads: CASSQGGQGTDTQYF. In nucleotides, the CDR3 is TGCGCCAGCAGCCAAGGGGGACAGGGGACAGATACGCAGTATTTT.

This clonotype occurred many times. The V call is TRBV2, the J call TRBJ2-2; the D gene could be TRBD1 or TRBD2 (5 bases each). V was pared by 7 bases and J by 0 bases, with 9 bases between. This CDR3 spans 14 amino acids. The germline gives CDR1 SNHLY, CDR2 FYNNEI. CDR3 sequence: CASKGSANTGELFF. The CDR3 bases are TGTGCCAGCAAGGGGAGTGCGAACACCGGGGAGCTGTTTTTT. The full variable domain, with the rest looked up from reference TRBV2 and TRBJ2-2, is EPEVTQTPSHQVTQMGQEVILRCVPISNHLYFYWYRQILGQKVEFLVSFYNNEISEKSEIFDDQFSVERPDGSNFTLKIRSTKLEDSAMYFCASKGSANTGELFFGEGSRLTVL.

This clonotype has ten or more counts. V is TRBV18 and J is TRBJ2-7; 7 bases fit TRBD1. This CDR3 is 14 amino acids long. Per the germline V gene, CDR1 is KGHSH and CDR2 is LQKENI. V shed 4 bases, J shed 6 bases, and the junction held 9 bases outside the gene matches. The CDR3 nucleotides read TGTGCCAGCTCACGGGACAGTGGGGCCTCCGAGCAGTACTTC. Protein sequence: CASSRDSGASEQYF.

The table lists this clonotype with many counts. The rearrangement uses TRBV18 and TRBJ1-3; the match to TRBD1 covers 7 bases. The germline V gene has CDR1 KGHSH and CDR2 LQKENI. This CDR3 is 17 amino acids long. J was trimmed by 2 bases and V by 4 bases; bases with no gene match: 11. CDR3 nucleotides: TGTGCCAGCTCACTTCCGCGGACAGGTCTAACTGGAAACACCATATATTTT. Protein: CASSLPRTGLTGNTIYF.